This T cell receptor (beta chain) was observed in a study of CD8+CD57+ T cells in acquired aplastic anemia (dated by TCRdb to 2016 to 2018). General notes on the study: A mean of around 3 ug of DNA, ranging from roughly 0.19 to 27.4 ug, was extracted from sorted CD4+ and CD8+ cells. CD8+CD57+ expansion was defined as a frequency above the mean frequency observed in healthy subjects.

The patients picked for sequencing were ones in whom flow cytometry had shown an expansion of CD8+CD57+ cells. Every patient had severe acquired aplastic anemia, diagnosed using the International Study of Aplastic Anemia and Agranulocytosis and Camitta criteria. No patient had received any therapy when blood was sampled. In the study, sorted CD4+ and CD8+ blood T cells from patients with severe aplastic anemia and from healthy subjects underwent deep sequencing of TCR repertoires. Patients were enrolled in the USA under clinicaltrials.gov protocols 00001620, 01623167, 00001397, 00071045, 00081523 and 00961064. Ficoll-Paque density gradient centrifugation was used to isolate peripheral blood mononuclear cells. Before DNA extraction, CD4+ and CD8+ T cells were sorted by FACS or by magnetic beads. Genomic DNA was used as template for profiling of TCR beta VDJ combinations and CDR3 sequences. TCR repertoire sequencing was run on an Illumina HiSeq 2000. From the authors' description of their analysis: Repertoire assessment relied on Simpson's diversity index, CDR3 size and DJ length profiles, and TRBV/TRBJ rearrangement plots. The most abundant DNA sequence in the deep sequencing data was defined as the immunodominant clone. CDR3 amino acid sequences were checked for sharing between subjects and were compared against published repertoires and the VDJdb database. The public reads were reprocessed in TCRdb via fastp at Q25 and MiXCR, keeping in-frame beta chains. When rows share a CDR3 protein, they turn into one entry using the most common DNA and genes. Here the V and J calls rest on TCRdb's processing, not on the authors' analysis. Recorded for this sample are around 290,000 distinct CDR3 sequences; under 65% of them occurred a single time. Of the sample, around 1.3% falls within the top ten clones.

The CDR3 starts with the cysteine, ends with the phenylalanine, and has 15 residues. Only CDR3 DNA is held: 45 bases, read in frame from base 1. From the germline V gene, CDR1 is SGDLS and CDR2 is YYNGEE. The V end gives up 7 bases and the J end 5 bases, leaving 12 bases in the junction not matched to a gene. This clonotype was seen repeatedly, ten times or more. What antigen it recognizes has not been identified. The input lacks base qualities; no much larger clone sits a single base away. Summary of the overall study and its limitations: Patients and healthy controls showed no significant difference in CD8+ Simpson's diversity (P=0.060). Approximately 31 CD8+ CDR3 sequences were found in both patients and controls but appeared to be highly expressed in patients and within the immunodominant clones of the patients.

Sequencing was performed on sorted CD4+, CD8+, or CD8+CD57+ T cells (not recorded which) from PBMCs. This TCR was recovered from a human donor with aplastic anemia. Rearrangement joined TRBV9 to TRBJ2-5, and TRBD1 matches 9 of the central bases. The base sequence is TGTGCCAGCTCCCTACAGGGGGCGATATTGGAGACCCAGTACTTC. It codes for CASSLQGAILETQYF.